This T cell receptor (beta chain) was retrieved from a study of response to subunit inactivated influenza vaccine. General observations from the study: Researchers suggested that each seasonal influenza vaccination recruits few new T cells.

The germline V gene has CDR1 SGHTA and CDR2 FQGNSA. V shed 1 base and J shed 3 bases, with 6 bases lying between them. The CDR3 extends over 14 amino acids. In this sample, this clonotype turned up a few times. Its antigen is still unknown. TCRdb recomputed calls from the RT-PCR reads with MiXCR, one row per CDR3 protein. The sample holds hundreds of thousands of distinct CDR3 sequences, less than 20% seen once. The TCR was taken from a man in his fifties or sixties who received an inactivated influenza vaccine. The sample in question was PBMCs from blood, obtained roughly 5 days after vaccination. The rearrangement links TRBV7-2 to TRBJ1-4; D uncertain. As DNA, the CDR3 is TGTGCCAGCAGCTTAGAGTTGGCTAATGAAAAACTGTTTTTT. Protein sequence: CASSLELANEKLFF.